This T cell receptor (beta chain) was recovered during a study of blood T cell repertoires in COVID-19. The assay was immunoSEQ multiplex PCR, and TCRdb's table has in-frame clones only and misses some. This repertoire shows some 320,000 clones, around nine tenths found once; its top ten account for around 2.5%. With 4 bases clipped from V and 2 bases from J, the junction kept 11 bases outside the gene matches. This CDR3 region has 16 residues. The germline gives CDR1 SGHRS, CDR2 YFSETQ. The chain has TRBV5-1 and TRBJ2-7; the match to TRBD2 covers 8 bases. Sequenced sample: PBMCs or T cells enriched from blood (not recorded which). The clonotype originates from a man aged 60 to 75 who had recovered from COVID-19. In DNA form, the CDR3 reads TGCGCCAGCAGCCCGGGGGGGGCGGGAGCCACCTACGAGCAGTACTTC. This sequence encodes CASSPGGAGATYEQYF.